This T cell receptor (beta chain) was obtained from a study of CD8 T cells in ankylosing spondylitis. General study findings and limits: CD8+ by phenotype, disease-linked clones were relatively rare in peripheral blood. Prior literature has documented some motif variants in synovial fluid and blood from reactive arthritis. According to the report, clones linked to the disease were significantly enriched in matched synovial fluid samples taken from ankylosing spondylitis patients. Seven to nine highly homologous variants formed a TCR beta motif that appeared characteristic of ankylosing spondylitis blood.

Construction of TCR beta libraries was performed using quantitative 5'-RACE with molecular barcodes. MiXCR, applied by TCRdb to the 5' RACE reads, yields one record per CDR3 protein. The table shows over 700,000 distinct CDR3 sequences, with under 20% occurring only once. Concerning this clonotype itself: Its antigen remains unknown.

Germline V gene data show CDR1 as SEHNR and CDR2 as FQNEAQ (reference sequence). The CDR3 loop spans 14 amino acids. V was clipped by 5 bases and J by 3 bases, with 14 bases between them. The clonotype originates from a male donor with ankylosing spondylitis. The chain joins TRBV7-9 to TRBJ2-7; D remains unclear. Specimen: blood, either unsorted or a sorted T cell fraction (not recorded which). The CDR3 protein is CASSPFSADYEQYF. CDR3 in DNA: TGTGCCAGCAGCCCCTTTTCGGCTGACTACGAGCAGTACTTC.